The rows below give T cell receptor beta chains drawn from one sample of a study of yellow fever vaccine responses in identical twins. TCRdb re-derived calls from the RT-PCR reads in MiXCR, one entry per CDR3 protein. Among approximately 18,000 distinct CDR3 sequences listed, 55% to 65% were seen once. Source: T cells from blood (PBMCs), unsorted or a sorted subset (not recorded which), taken before or after yellow fever vaccination (not recorded which). These receptors all come from a woman in her late teens or twenties who received the yellow fever vaccine. Both conserved end residues are part of each CDR3. Each record gives: J gene, D gene, V gene, clone size, CDR3 protein, CDR3 DNA. D genes are given only for firm matches. Rows give clone size only sometimes, using once, few, many, or a class for an expanded clone.

J: TRBJ2-1
D: .
V: TRBV28
size: .
CDR3: CASSLGGQAGNEQFF
DNA: TGTGCCAGCAGCCTTGGGGGCCAAGCGGGGAATGAGCAGTTCTTC

J: TRBJ1-5
D: TRBD1
V: TRBV11-3
size: .
CDR3: CASSSDTGVGQPQHF
DNA: TGTGCCAGCAGCTCCGATACAGGGGTGGGTCAGCCCCAGCATTTT

J: TRBJ2-1
D: .
V: TRBV2
size: medium-sized
CDR3: CASRVRYNEQFF
DNA: TGTGCCAGCCGCGTCAGATACAATGAGCAGTTCTTC

J: TRBJ1-3
D: .
V: TRBV7-6
size: .
CDR3: CASSPGQGNTIYF
DNA: TGTGCCAGCAGCCCTGGACAGGGAAACACCATATATTTT

J: TRBJ1-2
D: .
V: TRBV2
size: .
CDR3: CASTDSPRGYTF
DNA: TGTGCCAGCACGGATAGCCCTCGTGGCTACACCTTC

J: TRBJ2-1
D: .
V: TRBV4-1
size: .
CDR3: CASSQLASSSYNEQFF
DNA: TGCGCCAGCAGCCAATTAGCGAGTAGCTCCTACAATGAGCAGTTCTTC

J: TRBJ2-3
D: .
V: TRBV5-1
size: .
CDR3: CASSLAQSTDTQYF
DNA: TGCGCCAGCAGCTTGGCTCAGTCCACAGATACGCAGTATTTT

J: TRBJ1-1
D: .
V: TRBV29-1
size: once
CDR3: CSVRGGNTEAFF
DNA: TGCAGCGTACGCGGGGGGAACACTGAAGCTTTCTTT

J: TRBJ2-7
D: .
V: TRBV29-1
size: .
CDR3: CSARSARSEQYF
DNA: TGCAGCGCACGTAGCGCGCGCTCCGAGCAGTACTTC

J: TRBJ1-4
D: .
V: TRBV18
size: once
CDR3: CASSPPIAGGERKLFF
DNA: TGTGCCAGCTCACCACCGATCGCGGGGGGCGAAAGGAAACTGTTTTTT

J: TRBJ1-6
D: .
V: TRBV10-3
size: .
CDR3: CAISGGGRSYNSPLHF
DNA: TGTGCCATCAGTGGGGGGGGCCGCTCCTATAATTCACCCCTCCACTTT

J: TRBJ1-6
D: .
V: TRBV24-1
size: .
CDR3: CATSERGNSPLHF
DNA: TGTGCCACCAGTGAACGGGGGAATTCACCCCTCCACTTT

J: TRBJ2-5
D: TRBD1
V: TRBV23-1
size: .
CDR3: CASSPDRDKETQYF
DNA: TGCGCCAGCAGCCCTGACAGGGACAAAGAGACCCAGTACTTC

J: TRBJ2-3
D: TRBD2
V: TRBV24-1
size: .
CDR3: CATSDAKEAGVDTQYF
DNA: TGTGCCACCAGTGACGCAAAAGAAGCGGGAGTCGATACGCAGTATTTT

J: TRBJ2-1
D: .
V: TRBV19
size: .
CDR3: CASSLRDSPKFF
DNA: TGTGCCAGTAGTCTTCGGGACTCCCCCAAATTCTTC

J: TRBJ1-6
D: .
V: TRBV4-1
size: few
CDR3: CASSQPGSSYNSPLHF
DNA: TGCGCCAGCAGCCAACCAGGGAGCTCCTATAATTCACCCCTCCACTTT

J: TRBJ2-7
D: .
V: TRBV5-1
size: .
CDR3: CASSDRAIYEQYF
DNA: TGCGCCAGCAGCGACCGGGCCATCTACGAGCAGTACTTC

J: TRBJ2-2
D: TRBD2
V: TRBV20-1
size: once
CDR3: CSARLAANTGELFF
DNA: TGCAGTGCTAGACTAGCGGCGAACACCGGGGAGCTGTTTTTT

J: TRBJ2-5
D: .
V: TRBV5-1
size: .
CDR3: CASSLDGIETQYF
DNA: TGCGCCAGCAGCTTGGACGGGATAGAGACCCAGTACTTC

J: TRBJ1-1
D: TRBD1
V: TRBV5-1
size: .
CDR3: CASSRGQAQPTEAFF
DNA: TGCGCCAGCAGCAGAGGACAGGCTCAGCCCACTGAAGCTTTCTTT

J: TRBJ2-1
D: TRBD1
V: TRBV5-1
size: few
CDR3: CASSGGQGAYNEQFF
DNA: TGCGCCAGCAGCGGCGGACAGGGGGCCTACAATGAGCAGTTCTTC

J: TRBJ1-6
D: .
V: TRBV10-1
size: .
CDR3: CASSEGIREPLHF
DNA: TGCGCCAGCAGTGAGGGGATTCGGGAACCCCTCCACTTT

J: TRBJ2-1
D: .
V: TRBV18
size: .
CDR3: CASSKVRESEQFF
DNA: TGTGCCAGCTCTAAAGTGCGGGAAAGTGAGCAGTTCTTC

J: TRBJ2-1
D: TRBD2
V: TRBV11-3
size: .
CDR3: CASSHLRGYEQFF
DNA: TGTGCCAGCAGCCACTTGCGGGGGTATGAGCAGTTCTTC

J: TRBJ2-1
D: .
V: TRBV28
size: .
CDR3: CASSLGLRSSYNEQFF
DNA: TGTGCCAGCAGTTTGGGTCTTCGGAGCTCCTACAATGAGCAGTTCTTC

J: TRBJ1-5
D: .
V: TRBV28
size: few
CDR3: CATQGSPHSNQPQHF
DNA: TGTGCCACCCAAGGATCCCCCCATAGCAATCAGCCCCAGCATTTT

J: TRBJ2-2
D: .
V: TRBV28
size: .
CDR3: CASSWGGTGELFF
DNA: TGTGCCAGCAGCTGGGGTGGGACCGGGGAGCTGTTTTTT

J: TRBJ1-1
D: .
V: TRBV13
size: few
CDR3: CASSPPLITEAFF
DNA: TGTGCCAGCAGTCCGCCTTTAATCACTGAAGCTTTCTTT

J: TRBJ2-6
D: .
V: TRBV20-1
size: .
CDR3: CSAPDAGTGANVLTF
DNA: TGCAGTGCTCCGGATGCGGGCACAGGGGCCAACGTCCTGACTTTC

J: TRBJ2-1
D: .
V: TRBV12-3/TRBV12-4
size: few
CDR3: CASSLGLAVNEQFF
DNA: TGTGCCAGCAGTTTAGGGCTAGCAGTCAATGAGCAGTTCTTC

J: TRBJ2-3
D: .
V: TRBV20-1
size: .
CDR3: CSATEGGTDTQYF
DNA: TGCAGTGCTACGGAGGGGGGCACAGATACGCAGTATTTT

J: TRBJ2-1
D: .
V: TRBV5-1
size: .
CDR3: CASSFLDGSPNEQFF
DNA: TGCGCCAGCAGCTTCTTAGACGGGAGCCCCAATGAGCAGTTCTTC

J: TRBJ2-4
D: .
V: TRBV11-2
size: .
CDR3: CASSLEAPQGGNIQYF
DNA: TGTGCCAGCAGCTTAGAGGCCCCTCAAGGGGGAAACATTCAGTACTTC

J: TRBJ1-1
D: .
V: TRBV7-8
size: .
CDR3: CASKPSEQNTEAFF
DNA: TGTGCCAGCAAGCCAAGCGAGCAGAACACTGAAGCTTTCTTT

J: TRBJ2-2
D: TRBD1
V: TRBV6-1
size: .
CDR3: CASRQPTGGNTGELFF
DNA: TGTGCCAGCAGACAACCGACAGGGGGGAACACCGGGGAGCTGTTTTTT

J: TRBJ1-2
D: .
V: TRBV4-1
size: .
CDR3: CASSQGGYLGFSYTF
DNA: TGCGCCAGCAGCCAAGGGGGATACTTAGGGTTCAGTTACACCTTC

J: TRBJ2-1
D: TRBD1
V: TRBV11-2
size: .
CDR3: CASSLGGQGANEQFF
DNA: TGTGCCAGCAGCTTAGGAGGACAGGGGGCAAATGAGCAGTTCTTC

J: TRBJ1-1
D: .
V: TRBV4-1
size: .
CDR3: CASSPRGARTEAFF
DNA: TGCGCCAGCAGCCCTCGGGGGGCGCGCACTGAAGCTTTCTTT

J: TRBJ2-1
D: .
V: TRBV18
size: few
CDR3: CASSPYSYNEQFF
DNA: TGTGCCAGCTCACCTTACTCCTACAATGAGCAGTTCTTC

J: TRBJ2-4
D: .
V: TRBV24-1
size: .
CDR3: CATSTGSNIQYF
DNA: TGTGCCACCAGTACAGGTTCCAACATTCAGTACTTC

J: TRBJ2-7
D: .
V: TRBV28
size: .
CDR3: CASSLPTVSYEQYF
DNA: TGTGCCAGCAGTTTGCCCACGGTGTCCTACGAGCAGTACTTC

J: TRBJ1-3
D: .
V: TRBV20-1
size: .
CDR3: CSAPDLGNTIYF
DNA: TGCAGTGCCCCGGACTTGGGAAACACCATATATTTT

J: TRBJ1-1
D: TRBD1
V: TRBV6-2/TRBV6-3
size: .
CDR3: CASSYSPDRAAEAFF
DNA: TGTGCCAGCAGTTACTCGCCGGACAGGGCGGCTGAAGCTTTCTTT

J: TRBJ1-1
D: .
V: TRBV28
size: .
CDR3: CASRIGQQGEAFF
DNA: TGTGCCAGCAGGATCGGACAGCAAGGAGAAGCTTTCTTT

J: TRBJ2-5
D: .
V: TRBV18
size: .
CDR3: CASSLKRETQYF
DNA: TGTGCCAGCTCATTAAAGCGGGAGACCCAGTACTTC

J: TRBJ2-1
D: .
V: TRBV20-1
size: .
CDR3: CSAESGETLPYEQFF
DNA: TGCAGTGCTGAAAGTGGGGAGACGTTACCTTATGAGCAGTTCTTC

J: TRBJ2-3
D: TRBD2
V: TRBV2
size: .
CDR3: CASSGLAGSIADTQYF
DNA: TGTGCCAGCAGTGGACTAGCGGGCTCAATCGCAGATACGCAGTATTTT

J: TRBJ2-7
D: TRBD1
V: TRBV20-1
size: few
CDR3: CSANHDRGLYEQYF
DNA: TGCAGTGCTAATCATGACAGGGGGCTCTACGAGCAGTACTTC

J: TRBJ1-5
D: .
V: TRBV2
size: .
CDR3: CASSERGDTFQPQHF
DNA: TGTGCCAGCAGTGAAAGGGGGGACACCTTTCAGCCCCAGCATTTT

J: TRBJ1-1
D: TRBD1
V: TRBV7-9
size: .
CDR3: CASIGIGQGTEAFF
DNA: TGTGCCAGCATCGGGATCGGACAGGGCACTGAAGCTTTCTTT

J: TRBJ2-1
D: .
V: TRBV2
size: .
CDR3: CASSAIVSSYNEQFF
DNA: TGTGCCAGCAGTGCGATAGTCAGCTCCTACAATGAGCAGTTCTTC